Presented here are 4 T cell receptor beta chains from one specimen sequenced in a study of cytomegalovirus exposure and HLA in healthy donors. 13 Jbeta primers and 60 Vbeta primers were used for the PCR. Sequenced by immunoSEQ multiplex PCR; TCRdb stores in-frame clones only, minus some. The profile shows approximately 110,000 clones, around 77% of them singletons. The sample comprised PBMCs. These receptors were taken from a human donor in good health.

The chain combines TRBV5-1 with TRBJ2-7; weak D call: TRBD2 (5 bases). This CDR3 has 15 amino acids. Germline V CDR1 and CDR2: SGHRS, YFSETQ. V lost 7 bases and J lost 0, with 17 bases in between. For the CDR3, the DNA is TGCGCCAGCTCTCCGCGAGTGGGGAGCTCCTACGAGCAGTACTTC. This codes for CASSPRVGSSYEQYF.

The V call is TRBV2, the J call TRBJ2-5; D is possibly TRBD2 (6 bases). V gave up 4 bases and J gave up 1 base, with 13 bases separating them. The V gene's germline CDR1 is SNHLY and CDR2 FYNNEI. CDR3 size: 15 residues. CDR3 nucleotide sequence: TGTGCCAGCAGTGGGCTTGCGGGGCCCCAAGAGACCCAGTACTTC. This codes for CASSGLAGPQETQYF.

The J gene is TRBJ2-2, the V gene TRBV7-3; 13 bases match TRBD2. V trimming: 4 bases; J trimming: 4 bases; junction bases outside the gene matches: 6. Germline-derived CDR1 and CDR2 are SGHTA and FQGTGA. The length of the CDR3 is 17 residues. The CDR3 DNA sequence: TGTGCCAGCAGCTCCGGACTAGCGGGAGTCCCCACCGGGGAGCTGTTTTTT. Its protein product is CASSSGLAGVPTGELFF.

This clone was counted a single time. The rearrangement links TRBV6-5 to TRBJ2-7; tentatively, D is TRBD1 (6 bases). CDR3 length: 15 residues. The V gene lost 6 bases and the J gene lost 2 bases, with 17 bases spanning the gap. Germline V gene data show CDR1 as MNHEY and CDR2 as SVGAGI. As DNA, the CDR3 is TGTGCCAGCAGATCCCTTGACAGGATCCCCTACGAGCAGTACTTC. Residues: CASRSLDRIPYEQYF.